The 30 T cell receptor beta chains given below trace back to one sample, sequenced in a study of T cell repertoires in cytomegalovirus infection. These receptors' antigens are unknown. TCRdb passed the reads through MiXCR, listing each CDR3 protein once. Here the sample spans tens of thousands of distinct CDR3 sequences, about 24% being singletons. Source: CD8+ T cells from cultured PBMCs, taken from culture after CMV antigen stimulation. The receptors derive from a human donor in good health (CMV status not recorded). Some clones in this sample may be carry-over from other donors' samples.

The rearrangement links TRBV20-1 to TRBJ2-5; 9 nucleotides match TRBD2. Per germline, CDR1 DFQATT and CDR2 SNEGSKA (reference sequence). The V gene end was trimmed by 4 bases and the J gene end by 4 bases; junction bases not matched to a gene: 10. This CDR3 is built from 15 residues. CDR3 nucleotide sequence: TGCAGTGCTACCACCCTAGCGGGAACGGCAGAGACCCAGTACTTC. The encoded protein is CSATTLAGTAETQYF.

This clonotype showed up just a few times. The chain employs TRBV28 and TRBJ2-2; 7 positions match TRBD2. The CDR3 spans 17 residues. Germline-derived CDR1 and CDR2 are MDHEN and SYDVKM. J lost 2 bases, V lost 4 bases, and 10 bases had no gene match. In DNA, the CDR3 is TGTGCCAGCAGTTACTCCCGGGGACTACAAAACACCGGGGAGCTGTTTTTT. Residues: CASSYSRGLQNTGELFF.

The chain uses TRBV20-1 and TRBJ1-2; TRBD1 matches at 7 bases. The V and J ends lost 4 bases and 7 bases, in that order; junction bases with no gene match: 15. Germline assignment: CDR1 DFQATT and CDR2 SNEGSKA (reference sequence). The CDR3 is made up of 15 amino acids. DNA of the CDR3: TGCAGTGCTAACAGACAGGGAAGATTGTCGGGTGGCTACACCTTC. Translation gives CSANRQGRLSGGYTF.

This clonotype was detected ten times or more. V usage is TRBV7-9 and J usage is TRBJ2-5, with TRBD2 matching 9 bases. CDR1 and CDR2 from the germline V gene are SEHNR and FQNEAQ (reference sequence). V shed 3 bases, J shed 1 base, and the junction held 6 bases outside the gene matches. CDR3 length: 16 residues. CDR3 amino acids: CASSFQTSGLQETQYF. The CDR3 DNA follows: TGTGCCAGCAGCTTTCAGACTAGCGGTCTCCAAGAGACCCAGTACTTC.

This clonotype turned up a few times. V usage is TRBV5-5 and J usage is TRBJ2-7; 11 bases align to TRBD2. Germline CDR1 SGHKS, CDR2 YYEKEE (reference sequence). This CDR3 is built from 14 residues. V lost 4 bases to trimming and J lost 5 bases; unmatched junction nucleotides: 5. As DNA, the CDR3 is TGTGCCAGCAGCCCGCCGGGACTAGCGGACGAGCAGTACTTC. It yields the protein CASSPPGLADEQYF.

The CDR3 region is CASSQDPAGVRNEQFF. CDR3 bases: TGCGCCAGCAGCCAAGATCCAGCGGGAGTACGGAATGAGCAGTTCTTC. The chain couples TRBV4-3 to TRBJ2-1; 8 bases are shared with TRBD2. J lost 7 bases, V lost 0 bases, and 8 bases had no gene match. The germline gives CDR1 LGHNA, CDR2 YSLEER. CDR3 length: 16 residues.

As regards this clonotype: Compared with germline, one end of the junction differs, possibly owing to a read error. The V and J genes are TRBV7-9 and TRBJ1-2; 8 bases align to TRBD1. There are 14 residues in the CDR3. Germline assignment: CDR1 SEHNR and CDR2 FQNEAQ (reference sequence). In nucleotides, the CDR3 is TGTGGCAGCAGCTTTACACAGGGGGACTATGGCTACACCTTC. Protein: CGSSFTQGDYGYTF. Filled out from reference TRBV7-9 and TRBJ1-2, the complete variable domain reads DTGVSQNPRHKITKRGQNVTFRCDPISEHNRLYWYRQTLGQGPEFLTYFQNEAQLEKSRLLSDRFSAERPKGSFSTLEIQRTEQGDSAMYLCGSSFTQGDYGYTFGSGTRLTVV.

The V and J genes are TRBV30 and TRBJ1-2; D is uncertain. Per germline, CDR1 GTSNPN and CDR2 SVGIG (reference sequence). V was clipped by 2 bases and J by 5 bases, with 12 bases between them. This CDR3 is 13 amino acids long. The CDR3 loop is CAWSSSSGYGYTF. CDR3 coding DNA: TGTGCCTGGAGTTCGTCGTCCGGATATGGCTACACCTTC.

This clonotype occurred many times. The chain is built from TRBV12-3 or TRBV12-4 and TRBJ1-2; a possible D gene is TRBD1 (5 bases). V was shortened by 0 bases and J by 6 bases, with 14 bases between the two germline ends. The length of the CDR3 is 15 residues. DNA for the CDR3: TGTGCCAGCAGTTTAGCGCCGGAGTCAGGGAATGGCTACACCTTC. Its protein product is CASSLAPESGNGYTF.

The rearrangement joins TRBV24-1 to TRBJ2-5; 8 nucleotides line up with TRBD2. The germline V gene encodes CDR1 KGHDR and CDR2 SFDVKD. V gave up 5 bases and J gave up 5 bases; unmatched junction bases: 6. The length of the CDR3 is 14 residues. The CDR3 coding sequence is TGTGCCACCAGTGCCAGCGGGAGTCAGGAGACCCAGTACTTC. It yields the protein CATSASGSQETQYF.

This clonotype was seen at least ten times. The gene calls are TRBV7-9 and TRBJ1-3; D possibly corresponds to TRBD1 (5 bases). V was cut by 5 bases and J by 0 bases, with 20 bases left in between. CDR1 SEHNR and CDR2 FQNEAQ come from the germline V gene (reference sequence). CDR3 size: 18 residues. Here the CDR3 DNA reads TGTGCCAGCAGCCCCCCTGGGGGACCGCTGACCTCTGGAAACACCATATATTTT. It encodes CASSPPGGPLTSGNTIYF.

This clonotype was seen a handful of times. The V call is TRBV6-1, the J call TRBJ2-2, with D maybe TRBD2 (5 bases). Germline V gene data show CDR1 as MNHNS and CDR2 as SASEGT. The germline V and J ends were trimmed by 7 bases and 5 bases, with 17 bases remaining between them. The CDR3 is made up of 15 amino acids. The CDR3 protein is CASIGTGSGTGELFF. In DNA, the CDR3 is TGTGCCAGCATTGGAACGGGATCTGGAACCGGGGAGCTGTTTTTT.

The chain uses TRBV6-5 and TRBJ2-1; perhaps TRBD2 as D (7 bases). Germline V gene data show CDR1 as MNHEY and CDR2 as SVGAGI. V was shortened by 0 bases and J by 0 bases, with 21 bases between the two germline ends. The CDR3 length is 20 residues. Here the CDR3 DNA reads TGTGCCAGCAGTTACTCCCGGAGCGGGACAATTGGGAGCTCCTACAATGAGCAGTTCTTC. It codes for CASSYSRSGTIGSSYNEQFF.

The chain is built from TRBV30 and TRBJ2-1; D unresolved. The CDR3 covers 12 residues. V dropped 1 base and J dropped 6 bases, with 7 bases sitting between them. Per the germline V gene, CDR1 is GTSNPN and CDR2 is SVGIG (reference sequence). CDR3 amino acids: CAWSALGNEQFF. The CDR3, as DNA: TGTGCCTGGAGTGCCCTGGGCAATGAGCAGTTCTTC. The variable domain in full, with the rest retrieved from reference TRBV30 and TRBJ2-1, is SQTIHQWPATLVQPVGSPLSLECTVEGTSNPNLYWYRQAAGRGLQLLFYSVGIGQISSEVPQNLSASRPQDRQFILSSKKLLLSDSGFYLCAWSALGNEQFFGPGTRLTVL.

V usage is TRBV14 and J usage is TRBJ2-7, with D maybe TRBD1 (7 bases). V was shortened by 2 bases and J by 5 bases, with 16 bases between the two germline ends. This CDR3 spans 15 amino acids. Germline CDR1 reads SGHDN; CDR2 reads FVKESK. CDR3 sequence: CASSQKGGGGNEQYF. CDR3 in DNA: TGTGCCAGCAGCCAAAAAGGCGGAGGGGGCAACGAGCAGTACTTC.

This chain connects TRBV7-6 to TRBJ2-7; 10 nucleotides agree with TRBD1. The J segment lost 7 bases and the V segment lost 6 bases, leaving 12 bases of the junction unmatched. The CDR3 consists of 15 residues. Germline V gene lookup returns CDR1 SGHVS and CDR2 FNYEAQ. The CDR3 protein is CASRVSGTGAGEQYF. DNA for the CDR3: TGTGCCAGCAGGGTGTCTGGGACAGGGGCGGGTGAGCAGTACTTC.

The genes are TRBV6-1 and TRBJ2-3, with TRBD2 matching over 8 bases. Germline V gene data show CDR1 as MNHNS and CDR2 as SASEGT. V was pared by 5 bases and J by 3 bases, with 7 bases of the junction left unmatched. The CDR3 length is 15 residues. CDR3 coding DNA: TGTGCCAGCAGTTGGCAAGCGGGGGTAACAGATACGCAGTATTTT. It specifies CASSWQAGVTDTQYF.

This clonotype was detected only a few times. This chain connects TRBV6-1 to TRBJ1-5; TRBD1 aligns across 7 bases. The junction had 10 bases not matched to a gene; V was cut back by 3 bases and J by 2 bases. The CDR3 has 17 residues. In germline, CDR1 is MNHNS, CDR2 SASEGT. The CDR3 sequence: CASSETKQGTGNQPQHF. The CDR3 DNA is TGTGCCAGCAGTGAGACCAAACAGGGGACGGGCAATCAGCCCCAGCATTTT.

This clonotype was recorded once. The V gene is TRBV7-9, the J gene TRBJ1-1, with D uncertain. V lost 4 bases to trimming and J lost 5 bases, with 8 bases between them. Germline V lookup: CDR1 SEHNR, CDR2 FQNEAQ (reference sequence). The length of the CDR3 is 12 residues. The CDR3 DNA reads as TGTGCCAGCAGCTCCATAGGGACTGAAGCTTTCTTT. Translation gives CASSSIGTEAFF.

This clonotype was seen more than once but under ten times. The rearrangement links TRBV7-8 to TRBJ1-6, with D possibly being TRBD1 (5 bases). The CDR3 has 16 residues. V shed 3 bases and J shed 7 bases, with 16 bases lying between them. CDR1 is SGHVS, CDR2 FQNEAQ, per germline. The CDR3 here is CASSLYRSRGNSPLHF. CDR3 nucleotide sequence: TGTGCCAGCAGCTTGTACAGGAGTCGAGGAAATTCACCCCTCCACTTT.

The CDR3 DNA follows: TGCGCCAGCAGTCACCCGAACGGGGGGGGGGGCAAAAACATTCAGTACTTC. It yields the protein CASSHPNGGGGKNIQYF. V is TRBV23-1 and J is TRBJ2-4; 8 bases map to TRBD2. TRBV23-1 counts as an open reading frame of uncertain function. The CDR3 is 17 residues long. V lost 3 bases to trimming and J lost 3 bases; unmatched junction nucleotides: 10.

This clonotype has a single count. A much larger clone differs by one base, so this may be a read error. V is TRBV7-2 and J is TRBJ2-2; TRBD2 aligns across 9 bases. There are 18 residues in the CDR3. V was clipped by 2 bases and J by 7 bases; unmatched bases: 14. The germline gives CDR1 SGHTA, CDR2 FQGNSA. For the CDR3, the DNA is TGTGCCAGCAGCTTATTTGCGGGGGGGGTCCCAGCGGTCGGGGAGCTGTTTTTT. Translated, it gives CASSLFAGGVPAVGELFF.

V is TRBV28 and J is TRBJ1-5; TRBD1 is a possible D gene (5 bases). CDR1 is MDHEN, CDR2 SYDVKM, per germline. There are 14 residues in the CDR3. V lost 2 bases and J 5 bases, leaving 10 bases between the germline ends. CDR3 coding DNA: TGTGCCAGCAGTTTAGAGAGGGACGATCAGCCCCAGCATTTT. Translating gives CASSLERDDQPQHF. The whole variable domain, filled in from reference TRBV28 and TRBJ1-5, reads DVKVTQSSRYLVKRTGEKVFLECVQDMDHENMFWYRQDPGLGLRLIYFSYDVKMKEKGDIPEGYSVSREKKERFSLILESASTNQTSMYLCASSLERDDQPQHFGDGTRLSIL.

CDR3 loop: CAWSLSTGTSVNEQFF. In DNA, the CDR3 is TGTGCCTGGAGTCTCTCTACCGGGACTAGCGTTAATGAGCAGTTCTTC. The chain links TRBV30 to TRBJ2-1, with 10 bases aligning to TRBD2. Trimming removed 2 bases from V and 7 bases from J; junction bases left unmatched: 11. Germline assignment: CDR1 GTSNPN and CDR2 SVGIG (reference sequence). The CDR3 is made up of 16 amino acids.

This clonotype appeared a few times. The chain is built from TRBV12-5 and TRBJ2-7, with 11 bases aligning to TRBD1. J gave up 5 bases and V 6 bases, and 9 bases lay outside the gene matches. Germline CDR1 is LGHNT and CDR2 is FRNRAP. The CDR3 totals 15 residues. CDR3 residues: CASGDGQGAFNEQYF. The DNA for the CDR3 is TGTGCTAGTGGAGACGGACAGGGGGCGTTCAACGAGCAGTACTTC.

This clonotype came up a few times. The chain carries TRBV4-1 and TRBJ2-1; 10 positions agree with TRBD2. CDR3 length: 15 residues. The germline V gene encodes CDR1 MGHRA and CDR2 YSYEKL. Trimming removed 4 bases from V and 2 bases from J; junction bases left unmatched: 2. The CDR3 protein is CASSLGTSAYNEQFF. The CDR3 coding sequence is TGCGCCAGCAGCCTCGGGACTAGCGCCTACAATGAGCAGTTCTTC.

The CDR3 sequence: CASGFGQGAGELFF. The CDR3 DNA sequence: TGTGCTAGTGGTTTCGGACAGGGGGCCGGGGAGCTGTTTTTT. The chain joins TRBV12-5 to TRBJ2-2, with 10 bases that match TRBD1. This CDR3 region has 14 residues. The germline gives CDR1 LGHNT, CDR2 FRNRAP. V gave up 3 bases and J gave up 6 bases; unmatched junction bases: 1.

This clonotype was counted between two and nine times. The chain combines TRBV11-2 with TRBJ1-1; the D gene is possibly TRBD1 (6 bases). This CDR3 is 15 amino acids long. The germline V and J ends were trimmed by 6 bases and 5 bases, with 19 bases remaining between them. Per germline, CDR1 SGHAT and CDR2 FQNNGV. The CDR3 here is CASRRPGVGGTEAFF. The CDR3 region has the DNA TGTGCCAGCAGACGCCCCGGGGTAGGGGGTACTGAAGCTTTCTTT.

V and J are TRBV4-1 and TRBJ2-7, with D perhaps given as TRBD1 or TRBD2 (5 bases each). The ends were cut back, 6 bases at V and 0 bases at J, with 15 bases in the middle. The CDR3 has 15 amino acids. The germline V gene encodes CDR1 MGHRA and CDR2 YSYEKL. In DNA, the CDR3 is TGCGCCAGCAGTACTGGGACGGCGAGCTCCTACGAGCAGTACTTC. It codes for CASSTGTASSYEQYF.

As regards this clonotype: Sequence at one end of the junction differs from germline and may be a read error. CDR3 sequence: CAGSLSGLDDEQFF. In nucleotides, the CDR3 is TGTGCCGGCAGCTTGAGTGGCCTTGATGATGAGCAGTTCTTC. The rearrangement joins TRBV6-5 to TRBJ2-1; D ambiguous. CDR3 length equals 14 residues. The germline CDR1 and CDR2 sequences are MNHEY and SVGAGI.